This T cell receptor (beta chain) is drawn from a study of B cell selection in AIRE deficiency. Study-level points and caveats: TCRbeta-only data showed less than 45% of shared healthy Treg sequences in healthy Tconv. Shared Treg sequences had shorter CDR3s, biased toward rearrangements with few non-templated insertions.

Looked up from germline, CDR1 is MNHEY and CDR2 is SVGAGI. The CDR3 totals 12 residues. About this clone: What it recognizes is unknown. The junction and the germline gene differ at one end; a read error may be behind it.

Here immunoSEQ multiplex PCR was the method, and the copy in TCRdb shows in-frame clones only, minus some. This sample has around 1,600 clones, with 80% to 85% found just once. Sorted regulatory T cells were CD4-positive, CD25-high and CD127-low or negative. The rearrangement joins TRBV6-5 to TRBJ2-7; weak D call: TRBD2 (5 bases). The sequence was obtained from a human donor in good health. Specimen: CD4+CD25+ Tregs sorted from PBMCs. The CDR3 DNA follows: TGTGCCAGCAGTCGGGATGCCTACGGGCAGTACTTC. Encoded protein: CASSRDAYGQYF.